One and the same sample provided the 20 T cell receptor beta chains below, sequenced in a study of OX40 agonist ivuxolimab in advanced cancers. Sequencing was performed with immunoSEQ multiplex PCR; in TCRdb, only in-frame clones are kept and a portion is missing. The data hold nearly 80,000 clones, with around 82% observed a single time. The material was CD4+ or CD8+ T cells sorted from blood, obtained in a trial of the OX40 agonist ivuxolimab. The receptors were sampled from an adult with an advanced solid tumor such as melanoma, head and neck, liver or kidney cancer.

The V gene is TRBV5-1, the J gene TRBJ1-3; the D gene is possibly TRBD1 (5 bases). The CDR3 spans 16 residues. The germline gives CDR1 SGHRS, CDR2 YFSETQ. Trimming left V 3 bases short and J 2 bases short, with 15 bases between. This chain's CDR3 is CASSWGPGSAGNTIYF. Written as DNA, the CDR3 is TGCGCCAGCAGCTGGGGACCAGGGTCAGCTGGAAACACCATATATTTT.

The chain combines TRBV30 with TRBJ2-7; TRBD2 might be the D (6 bases). The V end lost 5 bases, the J end lost 0 bases, and 8 bases lay between the germline ends. Germline-derived CDR1 and CDR2 are GTSNPN and SVGIG (reference sequence). The CDR3 is 12 residues long. The CDR3 loop reads CAWSGLSYEQYF. CDR3 DNA sequence: TGTGCCTGGTCGGGACTCTCCTACGAGCAGTACTTC.

The V call is TRBV4-3, the J call TRBJ2-3; D is unclear. Germline-derived CDR1 and CDR2 are LGHNA and YSLEER. The CDR3 has 14 amino acids. Trimming shortened V by 0 bases and J by 6 bases, and 10 bases separated the two germline ends. DNA of the CDR3: TGCGCCAGCAGCCAAGAAGGGCGCCTTGATACGCAGTATTTT. It is translated as CASSQEGRLDTQYF.

This clone appeared a single time. The chain links TRBV19 to TRBJ2-2; D is possibly TRBD2 (5 bases). The CDR3 loop spans 15 amino acids. Germline lookup yields CDR1 LNHDA and CDR2 SQIVND (reference sequence). Trimming pared 6 bases from V and 1 base from J, leaving 12 bases between. The CDR3 sequence is CASRERNLNTGELFF. CDR3 coding DNA: TGTGCCAGTAGAGAGCGGAACCTGAACACCGGGGAGCTGTTTTTT.

The rearrangement links TRBV5-6 to TRBJ2-7; unclear D gene. The germline gives CDR1 SGHDT, CDR2 YYEEEE. This CDR3 comprises 12 residues. V gave up 0 bases and J gave up 6 bases, with 7 bases separating them. Here the CDR3 reads CASSLVLGEQYF. CDR3 in DNA: TGTGCCAGCAGCTTGGTGCTAGGCGAGCAGTACTTC.

V and J are TRBV6-5 and TRBJ2-3; tentative D call: TRBD1 (6 bases). Trimming cost V 5 bases and J 0 bases, with 12 bases left between them. Looked up from germline, CDR1 is MNHEY and CDR2 is SVGAGI. The CDR3 loop spans 15 amino acids. The CDR3 region has the DNA TGTGCCAGCAGTAAGGGACACATCAGCACAGATACGCAGTATTTT. It codes for CASSKGHISTDTQYF.

The chain carries TRBV30 and TRBJ1-1, with 8 positions matching TRBD1. The CDR3 spans 14 residues. The V and J ends lost 4 bases and 1 base, in that order; junction bases with no gene match: 5. Germline CDR1 GTSNPN, CDR2 SVGIG (reference sequence). The CDR3 loop reads CAWNQGARNTEAFF. CDR3 bases: TGTGCCTGGAATCAGGGGGCGCGGAACACTGAAGCTTTCTTT.

The chain recombines TRBV6-6 with TRBJ2-7; D is unclear. Per germline, CDR1 MNHNY and CDR2 SVGAGI (reference sequence). This CDR3 spans 16 amino acids. Between the trimmed V and J ends, which lost 2 bases and 2 bases, there was a span of 16 bases. The CDR3 nucleotides read TGTGCCAGCAGTTACCCGTCGATCCCGGACGCCTACGAGCAGTACTTC. It is translated as CASSYPSIPDAYEQYF.

Here the CDR3 DNA reads TGTGCCAGTAACGACCGGGCCAGCTACGAGCAGTACTTC. It yields the protein CASNDRASYEQYF. This sequence joins TRBV19 and TRBJ2-5; D ambiguous. The end of the DNA aligns better with TRBJ2-7, so the J call may be wrong. There are 13 residues in the CDR3. The germline V gene encodes CDR1 LNHDA and CDR2 SQIVND (reference sequence).

In DNA form, the CDR3 reads TGTGCCAGCAGCTTAACTAGGAATGAGCAGTTCTTC. It is translated as CASSLTRNEQFF. This sequence joins TRBV7-2 and TRBJ2-1, with a weak D call TRBD2 (5 bases). In germline, CDR1 is SGHTA, CDR2 FQGNSA. The CDR3 length is 12 residues. Trimming took 2 bases from V and 7 from J, leaving 6 bases between them.

The gene calls are TRBV5-1 and TRBJ2-5; TRBD1 matches 7 bases. Germline V gene lookup returns CDR1 SGHRS and CDR2 YFSETQ. This CDR3 region has 14 residues. The ends lost 1 base at V and 2 bases at J; junction bases unmatched: 2. The chain's CDR3 is CASSLLGQQETQYF. The CDR3 DNA reads as TGCGCCAGCAGCTTGTTGGGACAGCAAGAGACCCAGTACTTC.

The chain combines TRBV5-6 with TRBJ2-5; tentative D call: TRBD2 (5 bases). Germline lookup yields CDR1 SGHDT and CDR2 YYEEEE. This CDR3 contains 16 residues. V was shortened by 0 bases and J by 2 bases, with 14 bases between the two germline ends. The DNA for the CDR3 is TGTGCCAGCAGCTTGGTGAGCGGTGCGGCACAAGAGACCCAGTACTTC. Translated: CASSLVSGAAQETQYF.

The chain combines TRBV5-1 with TRBJ2-2; 7 nucleotides match TRBD2. CDR3 length: 15 amino acids. V lost 6 bases to trimming and J lost 7 bases; unmatched junction nucleotides: 12. In germline, CDR1 is SGHRS, CDR2 YFSETQ. In nucleotides, the CDR3 is TGCGCCAGCACGGAGAGGGCGGGGGACGGCGGGGAGCTGTTTTTT. It codes for CASTERAGDGGELFF.

The chain links TRBV28 to TRBJ1-1, with D perhaps TRBD1 (5 bases). Trimming removed 3 bases at V and 0 bases at J, with 14 bases between. The CDR3 is made up of 16 amino acids. The germline gives CDR1 MDHEN, CDR2 SYDVKM. CDR3 residues: CASSLFYAGMNTEAFF. The CDR3 coding sequence is TGTGCCAGCAGTTTGTTTTATGCAGGGATGAACACTGAAGCTTTCTTT.

V is TRBV28 and J is TRBJ2-7; 9 positions agree with TRBD2. There are 14 residues in the CDR3. CDR1 is MDHEN, CDR2 SYDVKM, per germline. The J segment lost 4 bases and the V segment lost 6 bases, leaving 7 bases of the junction unmatched. The CDR3 loop reads CASSPPSGMYEQYF. CDR3 sequence (DNA): TGTGCCAGCAGCCCCCCTAGCGGGATGTACGAGCAGTACTTC.

The chain employs TRBV5-4 and TRBJ2-3, with 8 positions matching TRBD2. The trim removed 1 base at V and 0 bases at J, leaving 13 bases unmatched. CDR1 and CDR2 from the germline V gene are SGHNT and YYREEE (reference sequence). This CDR3 comprises 19 residues. In DNA, the CDR3 is TGTGCCAGCAGCTTGCTAGCGGGCTGGGGAGGGGTTAGCACAGATACGCAGTATTTT. This sequence encodes CASSLLAGWGGVSTDTQYF.

In DNA, the CDR3 is TGTGCCAGCAGTGGGGACAGGGGACTAGTCGGCTTCCAAGAGACCCAGTACTTC. Encoded protein: CASSGDRGLVGFQETQYF. V gene TRBV28 combines with J gene TRBJ2-5; 10 bases align to TRBD1. Germline CDR1 MDHEN, CDR2 SYDVKM. Losses at the gene ends were 5 bases for V and 1 base for J; bases not matched to a gene: 13. The CDR3 consists of 18 residues.

Details on this clone: Other DNA sequences in the sample encode the same CDR3. The chain joins TRBV7-9 to TRBJ1-4; D is undetermined. The CDR3 totals 13 residues. V lost 0 bases and J 7 bases, leaving 6 bases between the germline ends. CDR1 is SEHNR, CDR2 FQNEAQ, per germline (reference sequence). The CDR3 sequence is CASSLARGEKLFF. CDR3 nucleotides: TGTGCCAGCAGCTTAGCGCGAGGTGAAAAACTGTTTTTT.

The genes are TRBV11-2 and TRBJ2-1, with 8 bases identical to TRBD2. V gave up 2 bases and J gave up 6 bases; unmatched junction bases: 3. This CDR3 spans 14 amino acids. The germline gives CDR1 SGHAT, CDR2 FQNNGV. CDR3 coding DNA: TGTGCCAGCAGCTTAAACAGCGGGAGCAATGAGCAGTTCTTC. Protein: CASSLNSGSNEQFF.

A single count supports this clone. The CDR3 DNA is TGCGCCAGCACTGCCGGGACAGGGAGGCACGAGCAGTACTTC. Protein: CASTAGTGRHEQYF. The rearrangement links TRBV23-1 to TRBJ2-5; 9 nucleotides line up with TRBD1. The tail of the sequence fits TRBJ2-7 better, so the J call may be wrong. TRBV23-1 is marked as an open reading frame, function uncertain. This CDR3 is built from 14 residues.